Presented here are 26 T cell receptor beta chains from one specimen sequenced in a study of spatial heterogeneity in lung cancer. TCRdb re-derived calls from the 5' RACE reads in MiXCR, one entry per CDR3 protein. Counted here are several thousand distinct CDR3 sequences, about 8.2% occurring once; the ten biggest clones make up roughly 20%. Specified time point: sample taken at primary tumor resection. Material: normal lung tissue next to the tumor, obtained at surgery. The source is a female donor with early-stage non-small cell lung cancer.

This clonotype is medium-sized by share. The rearrangement uses TRBV29-1 and TRBJ1-2; D is uncertain. Germline assignment: CDR1 SQVTM and CDR2 ANQGSEA. The CDR3 contains 12 residues. V lost 3 bases and J lost 2, with 7 bases in between. The CDR3: CSVDGRNYGYTF. CDR3 bases: TGCAGCGTTGACGGGCGCAACTATGGCTACACCTTC. Drawing the rest from reference TRBV29-1 and TRBJ1-2, the complete variable domain is SAVISQKPSRDICQRGTSLTIQCQVDSQVTMMFWYRQQPGQSLTLIATANQGSEATYESGFVIDKFPISRPNLTFSTLTVSNMSPEDSSIYLCSVDGRNYGYTFGSGTRLTVV.

This clonotype has only a few counts. This chain links TRBV7-2 with TRBJ2-7; TRBD1 is a possible D gene (6 bases). The V and J ends lost 5 bases and 2 bases respectively, with 13 bases between them. This CDR3 region has 14 residues. Germline lookup yields CDR1 SGHTA and CDR2 FQGNSA. This chain's CDR3 is CASSPGTTAYEQYF. DNA for the CDR3: TGTGCCAGCAGCCCCGGGACAACAGCCTACGAGCAGTACTTC.

At least ten counts were recorded for this clonotype. The CDR3 sequence: CASRGQGARYTF. The CDR3 region has the DNA TGTGCCAGCAGGGGACAGGGGGCTCGCTACACCTTC. The V gene is TRBV2, the J gene TRBJ1-2; 12 positions match TRBD1. Germline V gene sequence: CDR1 SNHLY, CDR2 FYNNEI. With 6 bases clipped from V and 9 bases from J, the junction kept 2 bases outside the gene matches. This CDR3 comprises 12 residues. Full variable domain (missing parts from reference TRBV2 and TRBJ1-2): EPEVTQTPSHQVTQMGQEVILRCVPISNHLYFYWYRQILGQKVEFLVSFYNNEISEKSEIFDDQFSVERPDGSNFTLKIRSTKLEDSAMYFCASRGQGARYTFGSGTRLTVV.

This clonotype has ten or more counts. This chain joins TRBV7-6 and TRBJ2-7, with no clear D. V was trimmed by 2 bases and J by 0 bases, leaving 5 bases between them. Germline loops: CDR1 SGHVS, CDR2 FNYEAQ. CDR3 length: 13 amino acids. CDR3 DNA sequence: TGTGCCAGCAGCTTACATCGCTCCTACGAGCAGTACTTC. It is translated as CASSLHRSYEQYF.

This clonotype qualifies as medium-sized. This sequence joins TRBV7-6 and TRBJ2-3; D remains ambiguous. The ends were cut back, 5 bases at V and 4 bases at J, with 16 bases in the middle. Germline CDR1 is SGHVS and CDR2 is FNYEAQ. The CDR3 consists of 15 residues. The CDR3 DNA reads as TGTGCCAGCAGCCTCAGCCCCCTAGAGTCAGATACGCAGTATTTT. Encoded protein: CASSLSPLESDTQYF.

By frequency in the sample, this clonotype is medium-sized. V gene TRBV2 combines with J gene TRBJ2-1; perhaps TRBD2 as D (6 bases). Germline CDR1 reads SNHLY; CDR2 reads FYNNEI. The CDR3 contains 16 residues. V lost 4 bases to trimming and J lost 8 bases, with 21 bases between them. This CDR3 reads CASSAPKGGGYDEQFF. The CDR3 DNA reads as TGTGCCAGCAGTGCCCCAAAGGGAGGAGGGTACGATGAGCAGTTCTTC. Full variable domain (outside the CDR3, taken from reference TRBV2 and TRBJ2-1): EPEVTQTPSHQVTQMGQEVILRCVPISNHLYFYWYRQILGQKVEFLVSFYNNEISEKSEIFDDQFSVERPDGSNFTLKIRSTKLEDSAMYFCASSAPKGGGYDEQFFGPGTRLTVL.

Judged by abundance, this clonotype is medium-sized. The chain has TRBV11-1 and TRBJ1-2, with D uncertain. The germline gives CDR1 SGHAT, CDR2 FQDESV (reference sequence). This CDR3 spans 14 amino acids. With 1 base removed from V and 4 bases from J, the gap between germline ends came to 10 bases. This chain's CDR3 is CASSLEMGSYGYTF. The CDR3 DNA is TGTGCCAGCAGCTTAGAGATGGGATCCTATGGCTACACCTTC. Variable domain in full (rest from reference TRBV11-1 and TRBJ1-2): EAEVAQSPRYKITEKSQAVAFWCDPISGHATLYWYRQILGQGPELLVQFQDESVVDDSQLPKDRFSAERLKGVDSTLKIQPAELGDSAMYLCASSLEMGSYGYTFGSGTRLTVV.

The genes are TRBV25-1 and TRBJ1-2, with TRBD1 identical over 9 bases. V shed 4 bases and J 7 bases; nucleotides not matched to a gene: 10. This CDR3 comprises 15 residues. Germline-derived CDR1 and CDR2 are MGHDK and SYGVNS. CDR3 amino acids: CASSATGTGRFGYTF. The DNA for the CDR3 is TGTGCCAGCAGTGCCACCGGGACAGGGAGGTTTGGCTACACCTTC.

The chain is built from TRBV7-9 and TRBJ2-6, with 9 nucleotides matching TRBD1. After removal of 5 bases from V and 3 bases from J, the junction contained 5 bases not matched to a gene. Per the germline V gene, CDR1 is SEHNR and CDR2 is FQNEAQ (reference sequence). CDR3 length equals 16 residues. The CDR3 here is CASSPQGQGGANVLTF. CDR3 bases: TGTGCCAGCAGCCCGCAGGGACAGGGTGGGGCCAACGTCCTGACTTTC.

Within the sample, this clonotype is medium-sized. The junction and the germline gene differ at one end; a read error may be behind it. The chain is built from TRBV12-3 or TRBV12-4 and TRBJ1-2; D may be TRBD1 (6 bases). This CDR3 has 14 amino acids. The CDR3 DNA is TGCGCCAGCAGTTTGGGGACACGCTTCTATGGCTACACCTTC. As protein: CASSLGTRFYGYTF.

Within the sample, this clonotype is medium-sized. CDR3 amino acids: CASKDSGGNTGELFF. The CDR3 DNA reads TGTGCCAGCAAAGATAGCGGGGGCAACACCGGGGAGCTGTTTTTT. This chain connects TRBV6-6 to TRBJ2-2, with 9 bases lining up with TRBD2. J lost 2 bases, V lost 7 bases, and 5 bases had no gene match. This CDR3 region has 15 residues. Per the germline V gene, CDR1 is MNHNY and CDR2 is SVGAGI (reference sequence).

This clonotype turned up a few times. This chain links TRBV4-3 with TRBJ2-3; D is undetermined. The CDR3 length is 15 residues. Germline V gives CDR1 LGHNA, CDR2 YSLEER. With 0 bases removed from V and 1 base from J, the gap between germline ends came to 8 bases. The CDR3, as DNA: TGCGCCAGCAGCCAAGAGTCTAGGGGCACAGATACGCAGTATTTT. Amino acid sequence: CASSQESRGTDTQYF.

There are many counts of this clonotype. The chain is built from TRBV29-1 and TRBJ1-5; a weak D match, TRBD1 (5 bases). CDR1 and CDR2 from the germline V gene are SQVTM and ANQGSEA. The CDR3 totals 14 residues. V lost 8 bases and J lost 0, with 14 bases in between. CDR3 protein: CSQTDLLSNQPQHF. The CDR3, as DNA: TGCAGCCAGACAGACCTCCTTAGCAATCAGCCCCAGCATTTT.

This clonotype is medium-sized (0.01 to 0.1%). V usage is TRBV7-2 and J usage is TRBJ2-1; the D is unclear. V dropped 7 bases and J dropped 4 bases, with 8 bases sitting between them. CDR1 is SGHTA, CDR2 FQGNSA, per germline. The CDR3 is 12 amino acids. The CDR3, as DNA: TGTGCCAGCAACCAATTATACAATGAGCAGTTCTTC. Protein sequence: CASNQLYNEQFF.

In this sample, this clonotype is medium-sized. The rearrangement uses TRBV29-1 and TRBJ1-5; D possibly corresponds to TRBD1 (5 bases). There are 13 residues in the CDR3. Germline lookup yields CDR1 SQVTM and CDR2 ANQGSEA. Trimming took 6 bases from V and 4 from J, leaving 13 bases between them. CDR3 in DNA: TGCAGCGTCCGGGGGGGGTTAAATCAGCCCCAGCATTTT. It encodes CSVRGGLNQPQHF.

This clonotype rates as medium-sized. The chain joins TRBV2 to TRBJ1-2; tentative D call: TRBD1 (6 bases). Germline CDR1 SNHLY, CDR2 FYNNEI. Trimming took off 4 bases at V and 3 bases at J, with 9 bases between the two ends. This CDR3 is built from 13 residues. This CDR3 is CASSGTDDYGYTF. CDR3 coding DNA: TGTGCCAGCAGTGGGACAGATGACTATGGCTACACCTTC.

This clonotype came up a few times. The J gene is TRBJ2-3, the V gene TRBV9; TRBD2 matches 8 bases. V gave up 0 bases and J gave up 6 bases; unmatched junction bases: 6. From germline, CDR1 is SGDLS and CDR2 YYNGEE. The CDR3 consists of 15 residues. As DNA, the CDR3 is TGTGCCAGCAGCGTAGGCGGACTAGCCTCGGATACGCAGTATTTT. Encoded protein: CASSVGGLASDTQYF. The variable domain in full, completed from reference TRBV9 and TRBJ2-3, reads DSGVTQTPKHLITATGQRVTLRCSPRSGDLSVYWYQQSLDQGLQFLIQYYNGEERAKGNILERFSAQQFPDLHSELNLSSLELGDSALYFCASSVGGLASDTQYFGPGTRLTVL.

This clonotype was counted a few times. The V gene is TRBV11-2, the J gene TRBJ2-2; maybe TRBD1 (5 bases). V dropped 6 bases and J dropped 5 bases, with 13 bases sitting between them. Germline values: CDR1 SGHAT, CDR2 FQNNGV. This CDR3 contains 14 residues. CDR3 residues: CASRATGRTGELFF. CDR3 sequence (DNA): TGTGCCAGCAGGGCCACAGGACGTACCGGGGAGCTGTTTTTT.

The gene calls are TRBV7-2 and TRBJ1-3, with 8 positions matching TRBD1. This CDR3 comprises 16 residues. Germline CDR1 SGHTA, CDR2 FQGNSA. J gave up 0 bases and V 5 bases, and 6 bases lay outside the gene matches. The CDR3 nucleotides are TGTGCCAGCAGCACCCAGGGGGCAAGCTCTGGAAACACCATATATTTT. Its translation: CASSTQGASSGNTIYF. Full variable domain (missing parts from reference TRBV7-2 and TRBJ1-3): GAGVSQSPSNKVTEKGKDVELRCDPISGHTALYWYRQSLGQGLEFLIYFQGNSAPDKSGLPSDRFSAERTGGSVSTLTIQRTQQEDSAVYLCASSTQGASSGNTIYFGEGSWLTVV.

This clonotype was seen many times. The V call is TRBV2, the J call TRBJ2-3, with 10 bases lining up with TRBD1. CDR1 and CDR2 from the germline V gene are SNHLY and FYNNEI. V was pared by 6 bases and J by 4 bases, with 4 bases of the junction left unmatched. CDR3 length: 14 residues. The CDR3 is CASRSGQGSDTQYF. The CDR3 coding sequence is TGTGCCAGCAGATCGGGACAGGGGTCAGATACGCAGTATTTT.

This clonotype is labeled medium-sized (0.01 to 0.1%). The gene calls are TRBV6-6 and TRBJ1-5, with 9 bases identical to TRBD1. CDR3 size: 15 residues. Per the germline V gene, CDR1 is MNHNY and CDR2 is SVGAGI (reference sequence). V lost 6 bases, J lost 6 bases, and 9 bases stayed unmatched. The CDR3 nucleotides read TGTGCCAGCAGAGCCGGACAGGGGATGGGTCAGCCCCAGCATTTT. Translating it yields CASRAGQGMGQPQHF.

A word on this clonotype: A clone one base away is much larger, so this may be a read error. The V gene is TRBV3-1, the J gene TRBJ2-1; D is possibly TRBD1 (6 bases). CDR3 size: 15 residues. Germline V gene sequence: CDR1 LGHDT, CDR2 YNNKEL (reference sequence). V was clipped by 3 bases and J by 11 bases, with 20 bases between them. CDR3 DNA: TGTGCCAGCAGCCACCCCAGGGGTCCGACATCTAAGCAGTTCTTC. Protein: CASSHPRGPTSKQFF.

This clonotype was observed a few times. Here the CDR3 reads CASSLGSGGWNEQFF. CDR3 DNA sequence: TGTGCCAGCAGCTTAGGCTCAGGGGGCTGGAATGAGCAGTTCTTC. The rearrangement uses TRBV7-2 and TRBJ2-1; 8 nucleotides match TRBD1. Germline-derived CDR1 and CDR2 are SGHTA and FQGNSA. After removal of 1 base from V and 7 bases from J, the junction contained 6 bases not matched to a gene. The CDR3 extends over 15 amino acids.

The CDR3: CASAEKGGGELFF. The CDR3 DNA follows: TGTGCCAGCGCTGAGAAAGGGGGCGGGGAGCTGTTTTTT. V is TRBV6-5 and J is TRBJ2-2; TRBD1 is a possible D gene (6 bases). The germline gives CDR1 MNHEY, CDR2 SVGAGI. The CDR3 spans 13 residues. Trimming pared 8 bases from V and 7 bases from J, leaving 14 bases between.

Relative to its sample, this clonotype is medium-sized (0.01 to 0.1%). The chain links TRBV3-1 to TRBJ1-3; D unclear. The CDR3 length is 12 residues. Germline V CDR1 and CDR2: LGHDT, YNNKEL (reference sequence). V lost 0 bases and J 9 bases, leaving 6 bases between the germline ends. CDR3 sequence reads: CASSQDEGTIYF. The CDR3 region has the DNA TGTGCCAGCAGCCAAGATGAGGGCACCATATATTTT.

On this clonotype itself: With a much larger clone just one base away, this may be a read error. It is likely a read error, because the conserved phenylalanine at the end of the CDR3 is missing. V is TRBV6-1 and J is TRBJ1-5, with D possibly TRBD1 on 5 matching bases. V gave up 2 bases and J gave up 4 bases, with 6 bases separating them. CDR1 and CDR2 from the germline V gene are MNHNS and SASEGT. This CDR3 has 13 amino acids. The CDR3 DNA follows: TGTGCCAGCAGTGAATGGGGGAATCAGCCCCAGCATCTT. Translating it yields CASSEWGNQPQHL.